The present T cell receptor (beta chain) was sequenced within a study of T cells after yellow fever vaccination. About the research overall: Researchers used SMART-Seq v4 Ultra Low Input to prepare fractions that had low cell numbers. Points from the study as a whole: Subsequent booster samples again held most clones from primary vaccination (96% CD4, nearly 90% CD8).

This clonotype turned up a few times. What it recognizes is unknown. A process of 5'RACE template switching, which added a universal primer site and UMIs, was used to make TCR cDNA. TCRdb independently ran MiXCR on the 5' RACE reads; one entry per CDR3 protein. The sample holds 500,000 to 650,000 distinct CDR3 sequences, 13% seen once. The input for sequencing was PBMCs, taken on the day of the yellow fever booster vaccination. The origin of this receptor is a man aged 25 to 40 who received the YFV17D yellow fever vaccine.

The CDR3 sequence: CASSLGASGNNEQFF. In DNA form, the CDR3 reads TGTGCCAGCAGCTTGGGCGCTAGCGGGAACAATGAGCAGTTCTTC. The chain employs TRBV5-4 and TRBJ2-1; 9 bases match TRBD2. V trimming: 0 bases; J trimming: 5 bases; junction bases outside the gene matches: 3. Germline V gene lookup returns CDR1 SGHNT and CDR2 YYREEE (reference sequence). This CDR3 comprises 15 residues.